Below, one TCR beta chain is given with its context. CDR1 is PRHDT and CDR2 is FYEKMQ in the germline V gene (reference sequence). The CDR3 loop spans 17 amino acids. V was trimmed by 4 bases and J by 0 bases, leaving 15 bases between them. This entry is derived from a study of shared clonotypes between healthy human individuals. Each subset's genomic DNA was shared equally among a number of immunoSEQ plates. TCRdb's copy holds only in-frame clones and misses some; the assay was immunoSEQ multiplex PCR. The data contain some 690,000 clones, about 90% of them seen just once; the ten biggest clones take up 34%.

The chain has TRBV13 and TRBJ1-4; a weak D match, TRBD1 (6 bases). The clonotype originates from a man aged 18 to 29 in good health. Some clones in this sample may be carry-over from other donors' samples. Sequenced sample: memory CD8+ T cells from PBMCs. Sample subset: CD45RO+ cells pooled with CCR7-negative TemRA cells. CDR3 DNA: TGTGCCAGCAGCTCGAGGGATAAGGGGGCAACTAATGAAAAACTGTTTTTT. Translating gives CASSSRDKGATNEKLFF. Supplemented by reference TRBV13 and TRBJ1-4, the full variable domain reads AAGVIQSPRHLIKEKRETATLKCYPIPRHDTVYWYQQGPGQDPQFLISFYEKMQSDKGSIPDRFSAQQFSDYHSELNMSSLELGDSALYFCASSSRDKGATNEKLFFGSGTQLSVL.